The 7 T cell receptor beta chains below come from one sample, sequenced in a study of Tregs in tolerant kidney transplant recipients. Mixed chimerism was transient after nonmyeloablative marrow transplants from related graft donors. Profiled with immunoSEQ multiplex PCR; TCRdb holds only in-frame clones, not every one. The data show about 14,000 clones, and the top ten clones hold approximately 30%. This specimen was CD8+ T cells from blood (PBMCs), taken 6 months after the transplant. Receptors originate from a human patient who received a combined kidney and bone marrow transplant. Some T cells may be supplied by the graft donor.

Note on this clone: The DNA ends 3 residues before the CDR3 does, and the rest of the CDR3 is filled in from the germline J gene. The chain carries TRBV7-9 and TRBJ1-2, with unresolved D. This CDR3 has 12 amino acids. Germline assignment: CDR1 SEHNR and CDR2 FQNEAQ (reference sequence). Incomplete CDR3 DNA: TGTGCCAGCAGCAGACTGGTGAATGAC. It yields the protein CASSRLVND. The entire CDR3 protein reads CASSRLVNDYTF.

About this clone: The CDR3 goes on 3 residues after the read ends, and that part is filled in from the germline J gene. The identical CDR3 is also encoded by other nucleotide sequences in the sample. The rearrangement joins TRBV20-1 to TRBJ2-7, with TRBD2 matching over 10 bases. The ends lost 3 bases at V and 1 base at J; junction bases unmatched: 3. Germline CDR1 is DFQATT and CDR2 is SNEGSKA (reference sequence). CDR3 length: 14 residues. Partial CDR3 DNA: TGCAGTGCTAGGGAACTAGCGGGATCCTACGAG. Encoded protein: CSARELAGSYE. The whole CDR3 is CSARELAGSYEQYF.

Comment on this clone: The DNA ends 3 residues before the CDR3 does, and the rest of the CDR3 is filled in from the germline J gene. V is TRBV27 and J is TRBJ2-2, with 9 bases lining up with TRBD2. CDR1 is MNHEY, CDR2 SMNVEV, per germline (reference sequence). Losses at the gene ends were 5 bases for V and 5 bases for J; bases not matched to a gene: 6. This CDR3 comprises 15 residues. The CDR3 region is CASSLTTSGTGELFF. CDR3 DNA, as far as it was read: TGTGCCAGCAGTCTTACGACTAGCGGAACCGGGGAG.

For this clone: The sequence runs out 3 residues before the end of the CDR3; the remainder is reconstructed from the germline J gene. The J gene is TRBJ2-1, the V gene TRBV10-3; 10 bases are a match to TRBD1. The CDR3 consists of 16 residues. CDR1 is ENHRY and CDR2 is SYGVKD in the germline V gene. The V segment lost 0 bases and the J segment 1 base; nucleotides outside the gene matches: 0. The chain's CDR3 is CAISESGQGSYNEQFF. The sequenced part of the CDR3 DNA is TGTGCCATCAGTGAGTCGGGACAGGGGTCCTACAATGAG.

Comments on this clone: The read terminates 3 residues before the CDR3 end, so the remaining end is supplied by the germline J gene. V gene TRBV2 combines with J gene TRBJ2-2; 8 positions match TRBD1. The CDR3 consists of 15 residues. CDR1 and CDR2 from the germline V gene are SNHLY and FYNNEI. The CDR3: CASSEWTGLNEKLFF. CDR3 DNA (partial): TGTGCCAGCAGTGAATGGACAGGGCTTAATGAAAAG.

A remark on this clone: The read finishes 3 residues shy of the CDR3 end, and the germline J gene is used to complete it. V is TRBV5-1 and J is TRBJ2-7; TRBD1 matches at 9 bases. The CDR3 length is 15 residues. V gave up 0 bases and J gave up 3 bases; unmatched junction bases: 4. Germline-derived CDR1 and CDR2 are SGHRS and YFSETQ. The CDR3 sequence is CASSLGGQGNYEQYF. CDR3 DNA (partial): TGCGCCAGCAGCTTGGGGGGACAGGGTAACTACGAG. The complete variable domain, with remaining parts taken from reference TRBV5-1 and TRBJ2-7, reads KAGVTQTPRYLIKTRGQQVTLSCSPISGHRSVSWYQQTPGQGLQFLFEYFSETQRNKGNFPGRFSGRQFSNSRSEMNVSTLELGDSALYLCASSLGGQGNYEQYFGPGTRLTVT.

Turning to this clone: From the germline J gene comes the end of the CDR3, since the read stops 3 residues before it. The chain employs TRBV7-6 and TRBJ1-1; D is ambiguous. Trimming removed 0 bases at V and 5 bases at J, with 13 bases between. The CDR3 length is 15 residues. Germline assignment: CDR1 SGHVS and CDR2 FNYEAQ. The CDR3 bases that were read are TGTGCCAGCAGCTTAGCGCGGTCCCTTGGAACTGAA. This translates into CASSLARSLGTE. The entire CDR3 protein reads CASSLARSLGTEAFF.